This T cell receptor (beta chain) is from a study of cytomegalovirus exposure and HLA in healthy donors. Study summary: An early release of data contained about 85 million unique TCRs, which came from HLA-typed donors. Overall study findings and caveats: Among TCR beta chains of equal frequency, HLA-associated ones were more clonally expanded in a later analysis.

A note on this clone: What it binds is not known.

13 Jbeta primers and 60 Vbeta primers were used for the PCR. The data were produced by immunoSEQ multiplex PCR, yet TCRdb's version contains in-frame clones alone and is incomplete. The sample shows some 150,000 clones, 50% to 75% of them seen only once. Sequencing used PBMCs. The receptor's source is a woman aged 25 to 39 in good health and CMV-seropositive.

The CDR3 loop is CASSVGGLGDSEKLFF. CDR3 bases: TGTGCCAGCAGCGTAGGAGGATTGGGGGACAGTGAAAAACTGTTTTTT. This chain joins TRBV9 and TRBJ1-4; 7 bases match TRBD1. Germline lookup yields CDR1 SGDLS and CDR2 YYNGEE. This CDR3 has 16 amino acids. V shed 0 bases and J 7 bases; nucleotides not matched to a gene: 9.